This entry is about one T cell receptor beta chain. Its antigen is unknown. This specimen comes from a study of OX40 agonist ivuxolimab in advanced cancers. Study in general: Across the patients, intravenous ivuxolimab was delivered every 2 weeks at 0.01 to 10 mg/kg. Patients receiving dose escalation had hepatocellular carcinoma, melanoma, renal cell or head and neck cancer. The mean age was around 56 years, ranging from about 20 to 90, with about 87% of participants male.

Repertoires were generated with immunoSEQ multiplex PCR, while TCRdb's copy carries only in-frame clones and drops some. The data show nearly 80,000 clones, under 85% seen once. Trimming took off 0 bases at V and 0 bases at J, with 6 bases between the two ends. CDR1 and CDR2 from the germline V gene are SGHRS and YFSETQ. The CDR3 is 15 amino acids. General study results and limits: Expanded peripheral T-cell antigen specificity went undetermined.

V is TRBV5-1 and J is TRBJ1-4; D is uncertain. The sequence came from an adult with an advanced solid tumor such as melanoma, head and neck, liver or kidney cancer. Sequencing was performed on CD4+ or CD8+ T cells sorted from blood, taken in a trial of the OX40 agonist ivuxolimab. The CDR3 loop is CASSLGASTNEKLFF. The CDR3 bases are TGCGCCAGCAGCTTGGGGGCCTCAACTAATGAAAAACTGTTTTTT.